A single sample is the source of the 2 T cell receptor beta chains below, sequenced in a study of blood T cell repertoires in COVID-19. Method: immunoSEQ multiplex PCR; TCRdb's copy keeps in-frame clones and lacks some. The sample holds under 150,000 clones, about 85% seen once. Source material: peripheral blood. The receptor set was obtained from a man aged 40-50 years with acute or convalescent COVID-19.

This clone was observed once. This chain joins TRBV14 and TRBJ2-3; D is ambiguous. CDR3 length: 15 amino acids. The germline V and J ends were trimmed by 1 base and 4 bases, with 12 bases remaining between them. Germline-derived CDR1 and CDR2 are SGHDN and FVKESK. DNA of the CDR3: TGTGCCAGCAGCCAAGTACGAGATATACCAGATACGCAGTATTTT. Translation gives CASSQVRDIPDTQYF.

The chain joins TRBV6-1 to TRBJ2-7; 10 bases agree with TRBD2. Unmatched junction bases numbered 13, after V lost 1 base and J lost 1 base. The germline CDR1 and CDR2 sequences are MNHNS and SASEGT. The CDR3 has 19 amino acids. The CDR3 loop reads CASSEGTSGVPTKSYEQYF. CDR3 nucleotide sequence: TGTGCCAGCAGTGAAGGTACTAGCGGGGTTCCCACTAAGTCCTACGAGCAGTACTTC.